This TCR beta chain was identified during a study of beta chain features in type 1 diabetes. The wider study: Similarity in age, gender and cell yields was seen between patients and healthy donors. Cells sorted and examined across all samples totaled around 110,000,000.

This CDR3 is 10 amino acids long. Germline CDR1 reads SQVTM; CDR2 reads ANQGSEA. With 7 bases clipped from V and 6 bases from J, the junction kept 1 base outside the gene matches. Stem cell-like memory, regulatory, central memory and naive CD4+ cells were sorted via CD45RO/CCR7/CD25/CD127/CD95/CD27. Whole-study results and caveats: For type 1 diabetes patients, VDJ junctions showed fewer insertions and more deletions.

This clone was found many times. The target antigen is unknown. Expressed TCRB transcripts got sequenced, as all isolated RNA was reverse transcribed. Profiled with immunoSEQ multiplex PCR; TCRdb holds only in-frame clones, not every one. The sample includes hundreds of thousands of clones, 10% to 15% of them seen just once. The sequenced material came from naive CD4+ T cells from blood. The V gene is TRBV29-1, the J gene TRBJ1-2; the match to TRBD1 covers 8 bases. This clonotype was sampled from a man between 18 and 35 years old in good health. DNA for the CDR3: TGCAGCGCGGGACAGGATGGCTACACCTTC. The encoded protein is CSAGQDGYTF. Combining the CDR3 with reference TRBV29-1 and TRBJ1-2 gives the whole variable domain SAVISQKPSRDICQRGTSLTIQCQVDSQVTMMFWYRQQPGQSLTLIATANQGSEATYESGFVIDKFPISRPNLTFSTLTVSNMSPEDSSIYLCSAGQDGYTFGSGTRLTVV.